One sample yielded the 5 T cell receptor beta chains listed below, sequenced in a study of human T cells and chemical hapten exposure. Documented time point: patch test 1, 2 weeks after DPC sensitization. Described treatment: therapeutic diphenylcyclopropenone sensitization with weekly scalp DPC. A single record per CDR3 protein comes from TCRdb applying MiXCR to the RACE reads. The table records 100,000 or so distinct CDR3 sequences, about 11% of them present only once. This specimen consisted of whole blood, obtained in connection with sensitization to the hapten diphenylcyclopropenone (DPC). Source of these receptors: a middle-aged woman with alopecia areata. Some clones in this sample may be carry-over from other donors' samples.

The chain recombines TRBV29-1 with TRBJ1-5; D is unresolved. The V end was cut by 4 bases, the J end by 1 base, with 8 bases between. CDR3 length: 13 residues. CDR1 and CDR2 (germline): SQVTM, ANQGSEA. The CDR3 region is CSVGPGSNQPQHF. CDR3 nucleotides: TGCAGCGTTGGCCCCGGGAGCAATCAGCCCCAGCATTTT.

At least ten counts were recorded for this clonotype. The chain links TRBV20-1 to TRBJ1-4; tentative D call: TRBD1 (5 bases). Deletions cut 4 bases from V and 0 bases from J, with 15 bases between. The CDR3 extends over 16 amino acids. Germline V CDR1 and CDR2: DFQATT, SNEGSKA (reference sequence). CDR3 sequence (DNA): TGCAGTGCTACTAGGACGGGACTGGCAACTAATGAAAAACTGTTTTTT. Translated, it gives CSATRTGLATNEKLFF.

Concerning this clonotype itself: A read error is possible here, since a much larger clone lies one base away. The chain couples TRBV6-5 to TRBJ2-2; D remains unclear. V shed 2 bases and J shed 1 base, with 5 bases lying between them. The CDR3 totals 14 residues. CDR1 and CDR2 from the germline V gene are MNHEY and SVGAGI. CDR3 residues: CASSYVENTGELFF. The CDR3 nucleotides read TGTGCCAGCAGTTACGTGGAGAACACCGGGGAGCTGTTTTTT.

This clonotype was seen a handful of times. Here the CDR3 DNA reads TGTGCCAGCAGCCTGAGGGGGCCGGGGAATTCACCCCTCCACTTT. Translation gives CASSLRGPGNSPLHF. The V gene is TRBV14, the J gene TRBJ1-6; 7 bases are a match to TRBD1. This CDR3 is 15 amino acids long. CDR1 is SGHDN and CDR2 is FVKESK in the germline V gene. V lost 4 bases, J lost 7 bases, and 7 bases stayed unmatched.

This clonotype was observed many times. CDR3 loop: CATSDPGTVDNEQFF. In DNA, the CDR3 is TGTGCCACCAGTGATCCCGGGACAGTGGACAATGAGCAGTTCTTC. The chain recombines TRBV24-1 with TRBJ2-1; 7 nucleotides agree with TRBD1. This CDR3 is 15 amino acids long. The trim removed 3 bases at V and 5 bases at J, leaving 6 bases unmatched. The germline CDR1 and CDR2 sequences are KGHDR and SFDVKD.